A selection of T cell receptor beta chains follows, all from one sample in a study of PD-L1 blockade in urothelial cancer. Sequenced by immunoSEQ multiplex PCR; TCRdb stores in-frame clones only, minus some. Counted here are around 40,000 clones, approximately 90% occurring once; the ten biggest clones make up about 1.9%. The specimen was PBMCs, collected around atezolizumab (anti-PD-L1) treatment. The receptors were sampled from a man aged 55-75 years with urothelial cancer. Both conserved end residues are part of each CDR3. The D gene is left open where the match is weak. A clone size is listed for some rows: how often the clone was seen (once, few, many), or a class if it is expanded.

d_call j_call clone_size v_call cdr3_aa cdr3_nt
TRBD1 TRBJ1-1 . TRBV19 CASSSRTGGGRTEAFF TGTGCCAGTAGTTCACGGACAGGGGGAGGTCGAACTGAAGCTTTCTTT
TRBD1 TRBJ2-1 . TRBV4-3 CASSQGTENEQFF TGCGCCAGCAGCCAGGGGACAGAAAATGAGCAGTTCTTC
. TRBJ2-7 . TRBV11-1 CASSPAGQATHEQYF TGTGCCAGCAGCCCGGCCGGACAAGCGACCCACGAGCAGTACTTC
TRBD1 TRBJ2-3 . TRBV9 CASSLQGARGSDTQYF TGTGCCAGCAGCCTACAGGGGGCGCGGGGTTCAGATACGCAGTATTTT
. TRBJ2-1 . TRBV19 CATSTSQVYNEQFF TGTGCCACTTCAACTAGCCAGGTTTACAATGAGCAGTTCTTC
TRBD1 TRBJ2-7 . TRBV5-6 CASSPDRSGYEQYF TGTGCCAGCAGTCCGGACAGGAGTGGCTACGAGCAGTACTTC
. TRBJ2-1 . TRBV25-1 CASIGGNEQFF TGTGCCAGCATCGGGGGAAATGAGCAGTTCTTC
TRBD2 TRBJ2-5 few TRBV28 CASSLSPGGVGKETQYF TGTGCCAGCAGTCTTAGTCCCGGGGGGGTAGGAAAAGAGACCCAGTACTTC
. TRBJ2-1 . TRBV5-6 CASSFGGGEQFF TGTGCCAGCAGCTTTGGAGGTGGTGAGCAGTTCTTC
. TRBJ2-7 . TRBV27 CAIYEGQTPYEQYF TGTGCCATCTATGAAGGACAAACACCCTACGAGCAGTACTTC
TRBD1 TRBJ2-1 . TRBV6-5 CASSYSDRGPYNEQFF TGTGCCAGCAGTTACTCAGACAGGGGACCCTACAATGAGCAGTTCTTC
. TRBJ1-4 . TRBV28 CASSRGTNEKLFF TGTGCCAGCAGTAGGGGGACTAATGAAAAACTGTTTTTT
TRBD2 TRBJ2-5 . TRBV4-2 CASGRAGGAQETQYF TGTGCCAGCGGGAGGGCGGGGGGGGCACAAGAGACCCAGTACTTC
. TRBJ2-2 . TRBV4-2 CASSQPTVITGELFF TGTGCCAGCAGCCAACCCACTGTGATCACCGGGGAGCTGTTTTTT
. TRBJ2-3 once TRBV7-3 CASSFNREDTQYF TGTGCCAGCAGCTTCAACAGGGAAGATACGCAGTATTTT
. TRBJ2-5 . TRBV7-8 CASSLSTASETQYF TGTGCCAGCAGCTTATCGACAGCCTCGGAGACCCAGTACTTC
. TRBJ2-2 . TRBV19 CASSIRGTGELFF TGTGCCAGTAGTATCCGGGGAACCGGGGAGCTGTTTTTT
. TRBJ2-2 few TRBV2 CASSQGTGELFF TGTGCCAGCAGTCAGGGGACCGGGGAGCTGTTTTTT
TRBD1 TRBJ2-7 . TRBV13 CASSLGQGISYEQYF TGTGCCAGCAGCCTCGGACAGGGAATTTCCTACGAGCAGTACTTC
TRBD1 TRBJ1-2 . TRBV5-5 CASSEGGTGGYGYTF TGTGCCAGCAGCGAGGGCGGGACAGGGGGCTATGGCTACACCTTC
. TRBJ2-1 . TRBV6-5 CASSYSWHSTYNEQFF TGTGCCAGCAGTTACTCGTGGCATTCAACCTACAATGAGCAGTTCTTC
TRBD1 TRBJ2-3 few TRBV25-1 CASSLPTGGTQYF TGTGCCAGTTCCCTCCCGACAGGGGGTACGCAGTATTTT
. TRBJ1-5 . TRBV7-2 CASSPLVSGNQPQHF TGTGCCAGCAGCCCTTTGGTTTCGGGCAATCAGCCCCAGCATTTT
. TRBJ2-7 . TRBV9 CASSVDSARDSYEQYF TGTGCCAGCAGCGTAGATTCGGCCAGGGACTCCTACGAGCAGTACTTC
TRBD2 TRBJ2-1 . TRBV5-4 CASSLPGLAGAAGNEQFF TGTGCCAGCAGCTTACCGGGACTAGCGGGGGCCGCGGGGAATGAGCAGTTCTTC
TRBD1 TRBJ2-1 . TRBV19 CASSITPRGPYNEQFF TGTGCCAGTAGTATAACCCCTAGGGGGCCCTACAATGAGCAGTTCTTC
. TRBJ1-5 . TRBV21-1 CASSKGRGIVSQPQHF TGTGCCAGCAGCAAAGGTCGCGGCATTGTGAGTCAGCCCCAGCATTTT
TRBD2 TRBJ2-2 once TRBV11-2 CASRPSGRRLTGELFF TGTGCCAGCAGACCCAGCGGGAGGAGACTCACCGGGGAGCTGTTTTTT
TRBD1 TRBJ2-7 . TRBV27 CASSSGTGLEQYF TGTGCCAGCAGTTCAGGGACAGGGCTAGAGCAGTACTTC
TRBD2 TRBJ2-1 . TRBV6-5 CASSYSTSPYNEQFF TGTGCCAGCAGTTACTCGACTAGCCCCTACAATGAGCAGTTCTTC
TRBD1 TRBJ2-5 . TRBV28 CASRQVGTGTSPSETQYF TGTGCCAGCAGACAGGTCGGGACAGGTACAAGCCCGTCGGAGACCCAGTACTTC
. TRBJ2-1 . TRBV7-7 CASSLSPTSSYNEQFF TGTGCTAGCAGCCTCTCCCCCACAAGCTCCTACAATGAGCAGTTCTTC
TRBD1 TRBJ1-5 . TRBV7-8 CASSLQGALGINQPQHF TGTGCCAGCAGCCTACAGGGGGCCCTGGGGATCAATCAGCCCCAGCATTTT
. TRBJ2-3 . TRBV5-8 CASSSRGDTQYF TGTGCCAGCAGTTCCCGCGGAGATACGCAGTATTTT
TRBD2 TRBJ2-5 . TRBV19 CASSNLAGLRETQYF TGTGCCAGTAGTAACCTAGCGGGATTACGAGAGACCCAGTACTTC
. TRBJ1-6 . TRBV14 CASSQRSVSYNSPLHF TGTGCCAGCAGCCAACGATCGGTCTCCTATAATTCACCCCTCCACTTT
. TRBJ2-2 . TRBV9 CASSNRDTNTGELFF TGTGCCAGCAGCAACCGGGACACGAACACCGGGGAGCTGTTTTTT
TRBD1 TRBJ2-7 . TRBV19 CASSIRPTGSYEQYF TGTGCCAGTAGTATACGCCCGACAGGGTCCTACGAGCAGTACTTC